These T cell receptor beta chains were read from a single sample in a study of shared clonotypes between healthy human individuals. Clones were read by immunoSEQ multiplex PCR, and TCRdb kept only the in-frame ones, dropping some. The sample contains just over 95,000 clones, around two thirds of which appear only once. Sequencing used memory CD8+ T cells sorted from blood. These receptors were collected from a young man in good health. Each CDR3 is given with its conserved first and last residue. The order of the fields is D gene, J gene, clone size, V gene, CDR3 protein, CDR3 DNA. A D gene is named only where the DNA matches it firmly. Not all rows give a size; the values are once, few, many and, for expanded clones, a class.

>TRBD1|TRBJ1-5|.|TRBV19
CASSRLRDSPAGQPQHF
TGTGCCAGTAGTCGTCTAAGGGACAGCCCGGCGGGGCAGCCCCAGCATTTT
>.|TRBJ2-1|.|TRBV5-1
CASSSLGSGSYNEQFF
TGCGCCAGCAGCTCTCTGGGGTCCGGATCCTACAATGAGCAGTTCTTC
>TRBD1|TRBJ2-5|.|TRBV6-6
CASSGTGIRQETQYF
TGTGCCAGCAGTGGGACAGGGATCAGGCAGGAGACCCAGTACTTC
>.|TRBJ2-7|.|TRBV28
CASSLRDGMSSYEQYF
TGTGCCAGCAGTTTACGGGACGGGATGAGCTCCTACGAGCAGTACTTC
>.|TRBJ2-7|.|TRBV6-1
CASSEWGPSGLYEQYF
TGTGCCAGCAGTGAATGGGGCCCTTCAGGGCTCTACGAGCAGTACTTC
>.|TRBJ2-1|few|TRBV29-1
CSVDLGSRNEQFF
TGCAGCGTTGATTTAGGCTCGAGGAATGAGCAGTTCTTC
>.|TRBJ2-7|few|TRBV7-9
CASSYPVDEQYF
TGTGCCAGCAGCTATCCAGTAGACGAGCAGTACTTC
>.|TRBJ1-4|.|TRBV27
CATAPIPGHQKTVF
TGTGCCACCGCTCCTATTCCGGGACATCAAAAAACTGTTTTT
>.|TRBJ2-1|once|TRBV28
CASSLFVNEQFF
TGTGCCAGCAGTTTATTTGTCAATGAGCAGTTCTTC
>.|TRBJ2-6|many|TRBV4-3
CASTPGVGGANVLTF
TGCGCCAGCACCCCGGGGGTAGGCGGGGCCAACGTCCTGACTTTC
>.|TRBJ2-7|.|TRBV4-1
CASSIGVLGVDEQYF
TGCGCCAGCAGCATAGGAGTACTTGGGGTCGATGAGCAGTACTTC
>.|TRBJ1-1|few|TRBV6-1
CASSEAARQSEAFF
TGTGCCAGCAGTGAAGCGGCCCGTCAGAGTGAAGCTTTCTTT
>TRBD1|TRBJ1-2|few|TRBV19
CASNPDRSNYGYTF
TGTGCCAGTAATCCGGACAGGTCTAACTATGGCTACACCTTC
>.|TRBJ1-1|.|TRBV6-1
CASIGGGPEAFF
TGTGCCAGCATCGGGGGAGGGCCTGAAGCTTTCTTT
>TRBD2|TRBJ2-1|few|TRBV11-2
CASSPELAGVVSYNEQFF
TGTGCCAGCAGCCCAGAGCTAGCGGGAGTGGTGTCCTACAATGAGCAGTTCTTC
>.|TRBJ2-2|once|TRBV5-5
CASSLDGNTYTGELFF
TGTGCCAGCAGCTTGGATGGCAACACCTACACCGGGGAGCTGTTTTTT
>TRBD2|TRBJ2-2|.|TRBV7-8
CASSLATALAGPNTGELFF
TGTGCCAGCAGCTTAGCCACGGCCTTAGCGGGACCTAACACCGGGGAGCTGTTTTTT
>.|TRBJ2-1|.|TRBV30
CAWSGLGVAVNYNEQFF
TGTGCCTGGAGTGGATTGGGAGTAGCGGTTAATTACAATGAGCAGTTCTTC
>.|TRBJ2-5|once|TRBV6-1
CASSELAAGGETQYF
TGTGCCAGCAGTGAGTTGGCGGCAGGAGGCGAGACCCAGTACTTC
>TRBD2|TRBJ2-7|once|TRBV4-3
CASSQDGAGGGEQYF
TGCGCCAGCAGCCAAGATGGGGCTGGCGGGGGCGAGCAGTACTTC
>TRBD2|TRBJ2-2|few|TRBV6-4
CASSPGLAGPGELFF
TGTGCCAGCAGTCCCGGGCTAGCGGGACCCGGGGAGCTGTTTTTT
>TRBD2|TRBJ2-4|.|TRBV30
CAWRELAGVAKNIQYF
TGTGCCTGGAGAGAACTAGCGGGGGTAGCCAAAAACATTCAGTACTTC
>.|TRBJ2-2|.|TRBV28
CASSLRQGSVNTGELFF
TGTGCCAGCAGTTTACGGCAGGGAAGCGTGAACACCGGGGAGCTGTTTTTT
>TRBD1|TRBJ2-7|.|TRBV28
CASSLLRTGDEQYF
TGTGCCAGCAGTTTGCTTCGGACAGGGGACGAGCAGTACTTC
>.|TRBJ2-7|.|TRBV10-2
CATRSVRYEQYF
TGCGCCACCCGGAGCGTCCGATACGAGCAGTACTTC
>.|TRBJ2-7|.|TRBV28
CASSSPSGYSYEQYF
TGTGCCAGCAGCAGCCCCTCAGGGTACTCCTACGAGCAGTACTTC
>TRBD1|TRBJ1-1|.|TRBV25-1
CASSKVGTAKTEAFF
TGTGCCAGCAGTAAGGTCGGGACAGCTAAAACTGAAGCTTTCTTT
>.|TRBJ2-3|.|TRBV28
CASSLDAARTDTQYF
TGTGCCAGCAGTTTAGACGCGGCGCGCACAGATACGCAGTATTTT
>.|TRBJ1-1|.|TRBV27
CASVGRFDTEAFF
TGTGCCAGCGTGGGGCGGTTCGACACTGAAGCTTTCTTT
>.|TRBJ1-5|.|TRBV19
CASSMTSGGNQPQHF
TGTGCCAGTAGTATGACCTCAGGGGGCAATCAGCCCCAGCATTTT
>.|TRBJ1-3|.|TRBV10-2
CASFPNRDKRNTIYF
TGCGCCAGCTTCCCAAACCGGGACAAAAGAAACACCATATATTTT
>TRBD2|TRBJ2-7|few|TRBV6-5
CASSYGLAGDEQYF
TGTGCCAGCAGTTATGGGCTAGCGGGAGACGAGCAGTACTTC
>TRBD1|TRBJ2-5|.|TRBV28
CASGDRGQYQETQYF
TGTGCCAGCGGAGACAGGGGTCAGTACCAAGAGACCCAGTACTTC
>.|TRBJ2-5|.|TRBV9
CASSKLKDNQETQYF
TGTGCCAGCAGCAAGCTTAAGGACAACCAAGAGACCCAGTACTTC
>.|TRBJ2-1|.|TRBV2
CASSGGRSSYNEQFF
TGTGCCAGCAGTGGGGGGAGAAGCTCCTACAATGAGCAGTTCTTC
>TRBD1|TRBJ2-3|.|TRBV28
CASRPWGQGTDTQYF
TGTGCCAGCAGACCGTGGGGACAGGGGACAGATACGCAGTATTTT
>TRBD2|TRBJ2-7|.|TRBV19
CASSVLAAVGYEQYF
TGTGCCAGTAGTGTACTAGCGGCTGTGGGTTACGAGCAGTACTTC
>.|TRBJ2-7|.|TRBV10-3
CAISESGGAYYYEQYF
TGTGCCATCAGTGAGTCGGGGGGGGCCTATTACTACGAGCAGTACTTC
>.|TRBJ2-7|.|TRBV11-1
CASSARLGDEQYF
TGTGCCAGCAGCGCAAGGCTAGGGGACGAGCAGTACTTC
>.|TRBJ1-5|.|TRBV28
CASSLTRPGEEPQHF
TGTGCCAGCAGTTTGACAAGGCCGGGTGAGGAGCCCCAGCATTTT
>.|TRBJ1-5|few|TRBV7-2
CASSPSSVINQPQHF
TGTGCCAGCAGCCCCAGCTCGGTTATCAATCAGCCCCAGCATTTT
>.|TRBJ2-1|.|TRBV5-1
CASSPLSTDNEQFF
TGCGCCAGCAGTCCCCTTAGCACAGACAATGAGCAGTTCTTC
>.|TRBJ2-1|many|TRBV10-3
CAIEGEAASSYNEQFF
TGTGCCATAGAGGGTGAGGCGGCGAGCTCCTACAATGAGCAGTTCTTC
>TRBD2|TRBJ2-5|.|TRBV28
CASSFGGRTSGREQETQYF
TGTGCCAGCAGTTTTGGGGGGAGGACTAGCGGGAGGGAACAAGAGACCCAGTACTTC
>TRBD1|TRBJ1-1|.|TRBV29-1
CSVELYGQGGTEAFF
TGCAGCGTTGAACTTTACGGACAGGGGGGCACTGAAGCTTTCTTT
>.|TRBJ2-3|few|TRBV29-1
CSVELWVSRETSTDTQYF
TGCAGCGTTGAATTGTGGGTCTCCAGGGAGACTAGCACAGATACGCAGTATTTT
>.|TRBJ2-7|.|TRBV30
CAWTRKTRPEQYF
TGTGCCTGGACCCGTAAGACCCGTCCCGAGCAGTACTTC
>.|TRBJ1-3|once|TRBV28
CASSLSRGLSGNTIYF
TGTGCCAGCAGCCTATCTCGGGGGCTCTCTGGAAACACCATATATTTT